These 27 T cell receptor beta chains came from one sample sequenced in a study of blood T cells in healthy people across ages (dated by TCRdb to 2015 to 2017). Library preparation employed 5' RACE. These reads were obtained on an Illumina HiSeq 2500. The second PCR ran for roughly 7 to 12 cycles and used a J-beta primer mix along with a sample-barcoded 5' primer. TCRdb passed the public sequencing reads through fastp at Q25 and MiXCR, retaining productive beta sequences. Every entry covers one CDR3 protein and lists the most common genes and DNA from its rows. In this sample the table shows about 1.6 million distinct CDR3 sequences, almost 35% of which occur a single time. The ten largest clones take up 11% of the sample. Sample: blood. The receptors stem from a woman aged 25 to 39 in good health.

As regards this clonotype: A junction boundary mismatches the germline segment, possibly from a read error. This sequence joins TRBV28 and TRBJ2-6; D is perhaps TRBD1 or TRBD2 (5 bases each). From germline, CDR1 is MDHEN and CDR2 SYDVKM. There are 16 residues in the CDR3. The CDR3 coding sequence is TGTGCCAGCAGTTTCTTCCTGGGGGTTGGGGCCAACGTCCGGACTTTC. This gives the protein CASSFFLGVGANVRTF.

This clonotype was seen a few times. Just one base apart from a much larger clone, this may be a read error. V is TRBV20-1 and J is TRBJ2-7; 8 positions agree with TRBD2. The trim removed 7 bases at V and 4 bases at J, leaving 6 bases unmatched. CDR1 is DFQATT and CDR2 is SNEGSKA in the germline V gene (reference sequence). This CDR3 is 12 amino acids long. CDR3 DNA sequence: TGCAGTGGCCCGGGAGGGGATTACGAGCAGTACTTC. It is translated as CSGPGGDYEQYF.

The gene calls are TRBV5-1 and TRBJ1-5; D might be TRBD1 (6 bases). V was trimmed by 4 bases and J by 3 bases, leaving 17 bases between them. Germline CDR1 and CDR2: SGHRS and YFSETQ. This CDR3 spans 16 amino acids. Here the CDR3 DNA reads TGCGCCAGCAGCCCAAGCGGTACAGGGCCCAATCAGCCCCAGCATTTT. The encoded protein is CASSPSGTGPNQPQHF. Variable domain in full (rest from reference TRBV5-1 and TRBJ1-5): KAGVTQTPRYLIKTRGQQVTLSCSPISGHRSVSWYQQTPGQGLQFLFEYFSETQRNKGNFPGRFSGRQFSNSRSEMNVSTLELGDSALYLCASSPSGTGPNQPQHFGDGTRLSIL.

CDR3 coding DNA: TGCAGTGCTATGGGACTGGATACGCAGTATTTT. Encoded protein: CSAMGLDTQYF. The chain uses TRBV20-1 and TRBJ2-3; TRBD2 might be the D (6 bases). V lost 4 bases and J 6 bases, leaving 8 bases between the germline ends. This CDR3 is 11 amino acids long. Germline V CDR1 and CDR2: DFQATT, SNEGSKA (reference sequence).

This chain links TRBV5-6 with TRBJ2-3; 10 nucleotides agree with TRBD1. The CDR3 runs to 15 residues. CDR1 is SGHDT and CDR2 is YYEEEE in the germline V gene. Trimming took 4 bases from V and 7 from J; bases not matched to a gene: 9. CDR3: CASSKDRGVTHTQYF. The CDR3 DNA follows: TGTGCCAGCAGCAAGGACAGGGGGGTCACTCATACGCAGTATTTT. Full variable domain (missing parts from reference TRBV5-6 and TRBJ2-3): DAGVTQSPTHLIKTRGQQVTLRCSPKSGHDTVSWYQQALGQGPQFIFQYYEEEERQRGNFPDRFSGHQFPNYSSELNVNALLLGDSALYLCASSKDRGVTHTQYFGPGTRLTVL.

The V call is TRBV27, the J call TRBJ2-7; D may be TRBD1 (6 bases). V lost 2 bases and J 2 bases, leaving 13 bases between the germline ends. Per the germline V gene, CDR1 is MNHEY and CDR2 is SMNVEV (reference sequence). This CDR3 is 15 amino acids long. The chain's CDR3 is CASSLGGHRTYEQYF. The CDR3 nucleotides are TGTGCCAGCAGTTTAGGGGGCCACAGAACCTACGAGCAGTACTTC.

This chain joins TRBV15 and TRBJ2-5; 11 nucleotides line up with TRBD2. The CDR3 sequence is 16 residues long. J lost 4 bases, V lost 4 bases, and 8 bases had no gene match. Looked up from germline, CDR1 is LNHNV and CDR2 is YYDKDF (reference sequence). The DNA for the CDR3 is TGTGCCACCAGCACCCTAACTAGCGGGGGTTCAGAGACCCAGTACTTC. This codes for CATSTLTSGGSETQYF.

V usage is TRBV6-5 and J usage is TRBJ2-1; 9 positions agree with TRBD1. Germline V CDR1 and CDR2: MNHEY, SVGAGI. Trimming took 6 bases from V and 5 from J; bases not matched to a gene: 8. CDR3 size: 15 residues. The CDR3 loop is CASSPGTGNNNEQFF. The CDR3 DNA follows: TGTGCCAGCAGCCCCGGGACAGGGAACAACAATGAGCAGTTCTTC.

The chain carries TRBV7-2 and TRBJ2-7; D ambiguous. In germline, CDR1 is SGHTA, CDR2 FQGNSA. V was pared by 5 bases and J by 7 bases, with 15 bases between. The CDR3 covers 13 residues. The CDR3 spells CASSLSPRWEQYF. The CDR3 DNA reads TGTGCCAGCAGCCTGAGTCCGCGGTGGGAGCAGTACTTC.

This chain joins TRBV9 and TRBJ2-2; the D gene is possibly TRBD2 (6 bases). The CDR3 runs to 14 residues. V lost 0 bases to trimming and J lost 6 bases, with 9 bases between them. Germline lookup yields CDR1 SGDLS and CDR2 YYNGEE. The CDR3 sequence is CASSVAPSAGELFF. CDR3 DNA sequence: TGTGCCAGCAGCGTAGCCCCTAGCGCCGGGGAGCTGTTTTTT.

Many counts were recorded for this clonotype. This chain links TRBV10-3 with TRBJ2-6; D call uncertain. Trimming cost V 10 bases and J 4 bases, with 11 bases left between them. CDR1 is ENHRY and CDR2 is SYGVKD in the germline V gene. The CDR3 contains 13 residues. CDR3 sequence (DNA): TGTGCCAACGCCCCAGCCGGGGCCAACGTCCTGACTTTC. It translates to CANAPAGANVLTF.

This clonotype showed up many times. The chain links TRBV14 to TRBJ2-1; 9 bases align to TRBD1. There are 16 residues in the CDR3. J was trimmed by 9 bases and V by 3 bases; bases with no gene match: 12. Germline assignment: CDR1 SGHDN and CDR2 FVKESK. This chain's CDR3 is CASSHSGQGLGVEQFF. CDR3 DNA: TGTGCCAGCAGCCACTCGGGACAGGGCCTCGGGGTTGAGCAGTTCTTC.

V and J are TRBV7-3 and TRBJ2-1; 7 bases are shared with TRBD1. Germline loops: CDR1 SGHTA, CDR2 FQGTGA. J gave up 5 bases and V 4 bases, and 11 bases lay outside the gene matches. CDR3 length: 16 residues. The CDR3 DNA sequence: TGTGCCAGCAGCTCCCAAGGACAGGTTGGGGACAATGAGCAGTTCTTC. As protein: CASSSQGQVGDNEQFF.

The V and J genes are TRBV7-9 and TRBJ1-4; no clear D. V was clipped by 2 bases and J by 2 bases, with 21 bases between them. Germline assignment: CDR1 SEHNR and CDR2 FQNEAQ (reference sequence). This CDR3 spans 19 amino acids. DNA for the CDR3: TGTGCCAGCAGCTTACGCCGGGCAGAGGAAAGGAGCACTAATGAAAAACTGTTTTTT. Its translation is CASSLRRAEERSTNEKLFF.

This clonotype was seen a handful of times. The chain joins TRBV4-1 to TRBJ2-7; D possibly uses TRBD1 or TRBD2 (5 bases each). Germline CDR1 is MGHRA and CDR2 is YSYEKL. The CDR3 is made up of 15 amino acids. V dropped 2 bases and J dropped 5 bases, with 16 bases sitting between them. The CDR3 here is CASSQLLGVGNEQYF. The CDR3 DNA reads TGCGCCAGCAGCCAACTTCTGGGGGTTGGGAACGAGCAGTACTTC.

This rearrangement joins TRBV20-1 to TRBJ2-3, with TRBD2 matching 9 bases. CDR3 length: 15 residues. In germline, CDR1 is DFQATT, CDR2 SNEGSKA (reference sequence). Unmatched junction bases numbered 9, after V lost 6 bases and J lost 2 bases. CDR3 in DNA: TGCAGTGCCCCCATAGCGGGGGCCTTCACAGATACGCAGTATTTT. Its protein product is CSAPIAGAFTDTQYF.

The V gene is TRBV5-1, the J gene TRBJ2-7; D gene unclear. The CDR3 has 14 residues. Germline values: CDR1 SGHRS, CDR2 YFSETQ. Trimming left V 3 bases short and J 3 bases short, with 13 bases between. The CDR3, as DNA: TGCGCCAGCAGCTCCTCCTACACGGTCTACGAGCAGTACTTC. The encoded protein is CASSSSYTVYEQYF.

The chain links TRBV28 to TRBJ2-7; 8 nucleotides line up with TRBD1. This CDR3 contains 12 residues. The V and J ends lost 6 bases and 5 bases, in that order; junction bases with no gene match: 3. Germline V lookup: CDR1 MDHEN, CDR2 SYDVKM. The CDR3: CASRTGDHEQYF. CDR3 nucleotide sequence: TGTGCCAGCAGGACAGGGGACCACGAGCAGTACTTC. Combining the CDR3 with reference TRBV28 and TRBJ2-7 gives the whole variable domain DVKVTQSSRYLVKRTGEKVFLECVQDMDHENMFWYRQDPGLGLRLIYFSYDVKMKEKGDIPEGYSVSREKKERFSLILESASTNQTSMYLCASRTGDHEQYFGPGTRLTVT.

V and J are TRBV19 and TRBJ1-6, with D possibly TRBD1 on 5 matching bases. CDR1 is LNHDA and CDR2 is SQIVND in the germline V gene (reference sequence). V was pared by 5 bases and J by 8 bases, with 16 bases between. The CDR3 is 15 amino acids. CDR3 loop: CASSLHRDGDSPLHF. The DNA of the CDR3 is TGTGCCAGTAGTTTGCACCGGGACGGGGATTCACCCCTCCACTTT.

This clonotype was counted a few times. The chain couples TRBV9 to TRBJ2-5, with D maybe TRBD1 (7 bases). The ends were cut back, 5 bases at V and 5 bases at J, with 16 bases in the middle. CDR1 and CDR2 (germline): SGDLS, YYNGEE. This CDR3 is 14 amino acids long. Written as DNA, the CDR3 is TGTGCCAGCAGTGATTCAGGGGGGATCGAGACCCAGTACTTC. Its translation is CASSDSGGIETQYF. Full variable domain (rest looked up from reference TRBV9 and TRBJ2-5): DSGVTQTPKHLITATGQRVTLRCSPRSGDLSVYWYQQSLDQGLQFLIQYYNGEERAKGNILERFSAQQFPDLHSELNLSSLELGDSALYFCASSDSGGIETQYFGPGTRLLVL.

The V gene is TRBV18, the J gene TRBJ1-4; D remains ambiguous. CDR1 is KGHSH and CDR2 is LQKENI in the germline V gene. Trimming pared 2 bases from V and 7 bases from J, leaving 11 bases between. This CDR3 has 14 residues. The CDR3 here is CASSPGLSGEKLFF. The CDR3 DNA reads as TGTGCCAGCTCACCAGGGCTGTCGGGTGAAAAACTGTTTTTT.

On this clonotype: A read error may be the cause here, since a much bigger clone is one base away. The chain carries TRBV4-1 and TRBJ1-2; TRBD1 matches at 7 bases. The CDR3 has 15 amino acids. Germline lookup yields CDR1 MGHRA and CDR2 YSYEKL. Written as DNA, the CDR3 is TGCGCCAGCTGCCAAACAACAGGGGCGAGGGATGGCTACACCTTC. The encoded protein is CASCQTTGARDGYTF.

CDR3 residues: CASSQIVSRDAGQYF. The CDR3 bases are TGCGCCAGCAGCCAAATCGTCAGCAGGGATGCCGGGCAGTACTTC. V and J are TRBV4-1 and TRBJ2-7; a possible D gene is TRBD1 (5 bases). Germline V gene sequence: CDR1 MGHRA, CDR2 YSYEKL. This CDR3 has 15 amino acids. V was trimmed by 2 bases and J by 9 bases, leaving 20 bases between them.

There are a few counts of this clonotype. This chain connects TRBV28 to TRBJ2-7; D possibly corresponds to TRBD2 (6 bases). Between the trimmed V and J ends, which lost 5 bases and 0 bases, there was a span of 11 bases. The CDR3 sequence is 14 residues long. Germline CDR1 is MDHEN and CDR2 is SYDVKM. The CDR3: CASSAQLASYEQYF. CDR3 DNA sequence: TGTGCCAGCAGTGCCCAACTAGCCTCCTACGAGCAGTACTTC.

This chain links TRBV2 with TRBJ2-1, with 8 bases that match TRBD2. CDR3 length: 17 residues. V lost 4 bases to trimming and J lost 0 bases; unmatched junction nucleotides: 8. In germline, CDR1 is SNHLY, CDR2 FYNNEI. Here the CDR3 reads CASSAGVAGPSYNEQFF. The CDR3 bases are TGTGCCAGCAGTGCGGGGGTAGCGGGACCCTCCTACAATGAGCAGTTCTTC.

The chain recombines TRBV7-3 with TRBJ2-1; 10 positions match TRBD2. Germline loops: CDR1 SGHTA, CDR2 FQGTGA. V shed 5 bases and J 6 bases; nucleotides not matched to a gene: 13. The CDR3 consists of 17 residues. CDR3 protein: CASSLLPGLAPSNEQFF. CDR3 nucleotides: TGTGCCAGCAGCCTCCTCCCGGGACTAGCGCCCTCCAATGAGCAGTTCTTC.

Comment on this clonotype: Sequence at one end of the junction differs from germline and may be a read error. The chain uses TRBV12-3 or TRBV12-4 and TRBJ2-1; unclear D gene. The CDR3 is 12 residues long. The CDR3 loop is CASSSAYSEQFF. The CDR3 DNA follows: TGTGCCAGCAGTTCAGCGTACAGTGAGCAGTTCTTC.